This T cell receptor beta chain emerged from a study of blood T cell repertoires in COVID-19. As for the study in general: Samples representing acute and convalescent COVID-19 were sourced from the United States, Italy and Spain. The cDNA or gDNA used as material had been derived from T cells, B-cell-depleted T cells, or PBMCs.

One Seattle source followed patients from active infection through their disease course. Assay: immunoSEQ multiplex PCR; the TCRdb copy retains only in-frame clones and omits some. This repertoire shows around 480,000 clones, approximately 88% found once; its top ten account for around 12%. Germline CDR1 is SGDLS and CDR2 is YYNGEE. Unmatched junction bases numbered 15, after V lost 4 bases and J lost 1 base. The CDR3 covers 18 residues. The chain recombines TRBV9 with TRBJ2-3, with 7 bases matching TRBD2. The clonotype was recovered from a woman between 50 and 59 years old with COVID-19, enrolled during active disease. Sequenced material: peripheral blood. CDR3 bases: TGTGCCAGCAGCTTATCCGCCGGCGGGACTATTGGCACAGATACGCAGTATTTT. Its translation: CASSLSAGGTIGTDTQYF.